This TCR beta chain was identified during a study of blood T cell repertoires in COVID-19. Looking at the study overall: The United States, Italy and Spain provided the acute and convalescent COVID-19 samples. From T cells, B-cell-depleted T cells, or PBMCs came the material, which was cDNA or gDNA.

Source study methods: Counts of nucleated cells, estimated from reference gene primer amplification, were obtained. Only in-frame clones appear in the TCRdb table, and some are missing; sequencing was by immunoSEQ multiplex PCR. The DNA was the basis for D and trimming; V, J and clone size are from that table. The sample carries about 360,000 clones, roughly 86% recorded once. The CDR3 contains 15 residues. J lost 5 bases, V lost 3 bases, and 9 bases had no gene match. Germline-derived CDR1 and CDR2 are ENHRY and SYGVKD. The sequencing sample was made of peripheral blood. The sequence derives from a human donor in a cohort sampled during active COVID-19. The chain joins TRBV10-3 to TRBJ2-7; 8 bases agree with TRBD2. The CDR3 region has the DNA TGTGCCATCAGTGAAGAGCGGGAGTTACGCGACGAGCAGTACTTC. As protein: CAISEERELRDEQYF.